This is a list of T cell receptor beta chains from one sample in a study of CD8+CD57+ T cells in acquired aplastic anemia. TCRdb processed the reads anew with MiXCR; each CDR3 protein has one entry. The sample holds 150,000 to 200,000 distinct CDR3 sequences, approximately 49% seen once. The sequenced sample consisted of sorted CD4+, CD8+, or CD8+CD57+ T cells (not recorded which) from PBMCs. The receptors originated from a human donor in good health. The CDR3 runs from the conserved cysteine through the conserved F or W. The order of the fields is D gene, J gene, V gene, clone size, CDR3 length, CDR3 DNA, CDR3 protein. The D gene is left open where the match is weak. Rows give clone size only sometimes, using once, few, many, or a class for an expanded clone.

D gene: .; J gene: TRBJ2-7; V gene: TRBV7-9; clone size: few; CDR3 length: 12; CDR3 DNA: TGTGCCAGCAGCTTAGAAGGGGGCGAGCAGTACTTC; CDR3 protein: CASSLEGGEQYF
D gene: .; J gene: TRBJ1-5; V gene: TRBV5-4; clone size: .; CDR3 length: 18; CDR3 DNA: TGTGCCAGCAGCTTGGCGGCAGGGGCTCCGTTCTTCAATCAGCCCCAGCATTTT; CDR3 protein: CASSLAAGAPFFNQPQHF
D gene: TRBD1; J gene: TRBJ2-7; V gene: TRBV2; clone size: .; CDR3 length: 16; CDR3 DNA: TGTGCCAGCAGGGCCGTACCGGGACAGGGGTTCCACGAGCAGTACTTC; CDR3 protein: CASRAVPGQGFHEQYF
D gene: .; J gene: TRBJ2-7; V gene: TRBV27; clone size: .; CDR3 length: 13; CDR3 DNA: TGTGCCAGCAAGTTCGGCAATACCTACGAGCAGTACTTC; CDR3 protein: CASKFGNTYEQYF
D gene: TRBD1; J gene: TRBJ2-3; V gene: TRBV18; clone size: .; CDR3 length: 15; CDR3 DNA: TGTGCCAGCTCACTCGGACAGGGCAGTAGAGATACGCAGTATTTT; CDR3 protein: CASSLGQGSRDTQYF
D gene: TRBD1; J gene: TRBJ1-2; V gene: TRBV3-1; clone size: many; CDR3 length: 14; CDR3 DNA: TGTGCCAGCAGCCAACGGACAGGGAACTATGGCTACACCTTC; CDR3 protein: CASSQRTGNYGYTF
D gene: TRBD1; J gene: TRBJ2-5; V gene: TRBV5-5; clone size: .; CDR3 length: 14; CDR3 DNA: TGTGCCAGCAGCTTAAACGACAGGGGACAGACCCAGTACTTC; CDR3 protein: CASSLNDRGQTQYF
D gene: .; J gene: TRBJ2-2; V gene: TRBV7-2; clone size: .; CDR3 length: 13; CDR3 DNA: TGTGCCAGCAGCCCCCAACTAGTCGGGGAGCTGTTTTTT; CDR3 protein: CASSPQLVGELFF
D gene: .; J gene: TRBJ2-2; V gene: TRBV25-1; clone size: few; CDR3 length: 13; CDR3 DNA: TGTGCCAGCAGTGATGAGGAAGTCGGGGAGCTGTTTTTT; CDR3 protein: CASSDEEVGELFF
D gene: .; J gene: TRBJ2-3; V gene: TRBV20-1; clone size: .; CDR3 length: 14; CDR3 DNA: TGCAGTGCTAGGGGGAGGAATGCAATAGATACGCAGTATTTT; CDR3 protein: CSARGRNAIDTQYF
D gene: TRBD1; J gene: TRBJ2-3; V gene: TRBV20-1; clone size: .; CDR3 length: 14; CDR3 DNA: TGCAGTGCCAGAAGGACAGGGGACACAGATACGCAGTATTTT; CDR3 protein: CSARRTGDTDTQYF
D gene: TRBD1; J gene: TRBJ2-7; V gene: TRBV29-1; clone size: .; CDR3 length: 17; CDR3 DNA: TGCAGCGTTAGTGGGACAGGGGGCCGGCGGGGTGCCTACGAGCAGTACTTC; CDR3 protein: CSVSGTGGRRGAYEQYF
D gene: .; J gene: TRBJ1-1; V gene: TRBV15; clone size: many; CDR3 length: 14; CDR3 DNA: TGTGCCACCAGCAGAGATGGCCGGACAGCGGAAGCTTTCTTT; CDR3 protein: CATSRDGRTAEAFF
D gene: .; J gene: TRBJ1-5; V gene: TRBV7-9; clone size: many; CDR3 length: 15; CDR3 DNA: TGTGCCAGCAGCTTAGCAGGGCCCGCCAATCAGCCCCAGCATTTT; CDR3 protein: CASSLAGPANQPQHF
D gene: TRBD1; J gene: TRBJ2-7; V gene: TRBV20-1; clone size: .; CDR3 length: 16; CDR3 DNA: TGCAGTGCTAGGGTCTTATCCGGGACAGTGAGTTACGAGCAGTACTTC; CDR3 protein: CSARVLSGTVSYEQYF
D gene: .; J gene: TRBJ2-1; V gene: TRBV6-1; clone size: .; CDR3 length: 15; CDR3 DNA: TGTGCCAGCAGCCGCCGGGGGCTAAGCTACAATGAGCAGTTCTTC; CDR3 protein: CASSRRGLSYNEQFF
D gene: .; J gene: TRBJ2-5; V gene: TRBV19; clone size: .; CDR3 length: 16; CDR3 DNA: TGTGCCAGTAGTATAGTAGTACAGGGCTGGCGAGAGACCCAGTACTTC; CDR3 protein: CASSIVVQGWRETQYF
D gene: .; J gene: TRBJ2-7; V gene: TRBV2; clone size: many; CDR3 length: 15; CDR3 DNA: TGTGCCAGCAGCCACGAGGCAGCGGGTGCTTACGAGCAGTACTTC; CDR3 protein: CASSHEAAGAYEQYF
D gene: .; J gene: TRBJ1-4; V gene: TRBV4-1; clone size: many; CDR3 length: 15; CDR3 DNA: TGCGCCAGCAGCCAAGGTTCGGCAACTAATGAAAAACTGTTTTTT; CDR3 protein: CASSQGSATNEKLFF
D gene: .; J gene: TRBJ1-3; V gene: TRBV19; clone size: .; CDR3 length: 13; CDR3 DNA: TGTGCCAGTAGTATTACAGGGGGAAACACCATATATTTT; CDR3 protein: CASSITGGNTIYF
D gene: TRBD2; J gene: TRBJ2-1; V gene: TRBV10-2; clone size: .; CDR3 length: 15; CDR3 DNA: TGCGCCAGCAGTGAGGGTCGGGGGGGGTACAATGAGCAGTTCTTC; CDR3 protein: CASSEGRGGYNEQFF
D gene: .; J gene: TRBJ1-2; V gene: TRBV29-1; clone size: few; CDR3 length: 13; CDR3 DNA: TGCAGCGTTGAAGGGAGGCCCAGCTATGGCTACACCTTC; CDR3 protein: CSVEGRPSYGYTF
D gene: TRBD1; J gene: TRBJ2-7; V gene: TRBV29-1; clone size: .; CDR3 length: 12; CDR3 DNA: TGCAGCGTTATACAGGGGGCGGACGAGCAGTACTTC; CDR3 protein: CSVIQGADEQYF
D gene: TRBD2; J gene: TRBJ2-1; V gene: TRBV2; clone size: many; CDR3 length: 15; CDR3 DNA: TGTGCCAGCAGTCTTAGCGGGAGGGCCGAGAATGAGCAGTTCTTC; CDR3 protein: CASSLSGRAENEQFF
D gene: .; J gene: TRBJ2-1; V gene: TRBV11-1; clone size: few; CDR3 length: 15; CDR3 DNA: TGTGCCAGCAGCACTCGAGGACTACAAGGGGATGAGCAGTTCTTC; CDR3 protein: CASSTRGLQGDEQFF
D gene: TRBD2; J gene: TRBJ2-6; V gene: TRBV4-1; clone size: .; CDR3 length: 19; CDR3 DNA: TGCGCCAGCAGCCAAGATCCCTTAGCGGGAGGGGCTGGGGCCAACGTCCTGACTTTC; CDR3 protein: CASSQDPLAGGAGANVLTF
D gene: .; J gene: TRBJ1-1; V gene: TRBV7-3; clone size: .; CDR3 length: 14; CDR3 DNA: TGTGCCAGCAGCCTTGGAGGGTGGGGCACTGAAGCTTTCTTT; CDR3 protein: CASSLGGWGTEAFF
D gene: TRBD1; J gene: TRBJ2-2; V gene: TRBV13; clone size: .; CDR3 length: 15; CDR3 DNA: TGTGCCAGCAGCCGCGGGACAGGTATCACCGGGGAGCTGTTTTTT; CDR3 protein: CASSRGTGITGELFF
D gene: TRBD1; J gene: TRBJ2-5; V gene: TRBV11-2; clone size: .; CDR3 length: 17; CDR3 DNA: TGTGCCACCTCCGGGACAGGGGGCGGTTTGAACCAAGAGACCCAGTACTTC; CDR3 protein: CATSGTGGGLNQETQYF
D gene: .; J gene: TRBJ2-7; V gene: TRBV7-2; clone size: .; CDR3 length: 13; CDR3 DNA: TGTGCCAGCAGCCCGACCGCGGCCTACGAGCAGTACTTC; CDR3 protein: CASSPTAAYEQYF
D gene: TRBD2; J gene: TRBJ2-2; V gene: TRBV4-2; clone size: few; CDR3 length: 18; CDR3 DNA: TGTGCCAGCAGCCCAGGACTAGCGGGAGCGGCGAACACCGGGGAGCTGTTTTTT; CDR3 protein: CASSPGLAGAANTGELFF
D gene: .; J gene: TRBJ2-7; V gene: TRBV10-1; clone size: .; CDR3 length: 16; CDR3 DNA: TGCGCCAGCAGTGGGGGTGCACCTCCGTGCTCCTACGAGCAGTACTTC; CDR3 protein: CASSGGAPPCSYEQYF